One and the same sample provided the 16 T cell receptor beta chains below, sequenced in a study of molecular identifiers for immune sequencing clone quantification. TCRdb processed the PCR reads anew with MiXCR; each CDR3 protein has one entry. The sample has 460,000 or so distinct CDR3 sequences, around 23% seen once. The material sequenced was naive CD8+ T cells from blood, with Jurkat cell RNA spiked in. Described subset: FACS-sorted CD8+CD4-CCR7+CD45RA+ naive T cells. These receptors originate from a human donor in good health. Some libraries in this study had Jurkat cell RNA spiked in.

As to this clonotype: It is likely a read error, because the conserved phenylalanine at the end of the CDR3 is missing. V is TRBV5-1 and J is TRBJ1-5; 8 bases match TRBD1. Unmatched junction bases numbered 5, after V lost 2 bases and J lost 4 bases. The CDR3 consists of 15 residues. Per the germline V gene, CDR1 is SGHRS and CDR2 is YFSETQ. CDR3 coding DNA: TGCGCCAGCAGCTTAACAGGGGGTATAAATCAGCCCCAGCATATT. The encoded protein is CASSLTGGINQPQHI.

This clonotype was detected ten times or more. The chain recombines TRBV30 with TRBJ1-1; 10 bases agree with TRBD1. The CDR3 covers 12 residues. The germline V gene encodes CDR1 GTSNPN and CDR2 SVGIG (reference sequence). J lost 4 bases, V lost 7 bases, and 3 bases had no gene match. CDR3 region: CAFDRGLTEAFF. The CDR3 DNA reads as TGTGCCTTCGACAGGGGGCTCACTGAAGCTTTCTTT.

This chain joins TRBV12-3 or TRBV12-4 and TRBJ1-6; perhaps TRBD1 as D (5 bases). With 3 bases removed from V and 1 base from J, the gap between germline ends came to 13 bases. The CDR3 sequence is 17 residues long. CDR3 residues: CASSLGVRVSYNSPLHF. CDR3 sequence (DNA): TGTGCCAGCAGTTTGGGAGTCAGGGTATCCTATAATTCACCCCTCCACTTT.

This chain joins TRBV5-1 and TRBJ2-1, with 9 bases identical to TRBD2. CDR1 is SGHRS, CDR2 YFSETQ, per germline. The CDR3 has 16 amino acids. The V segment lost 0 bases and the J segment 8 bases; nucleotides outside the gene matches: 9. The CDR3 DNA reads as TGCGCCAGCAGCTTGGTTGGCGGGGGGGCCTTAGATGAGCAGTTCTTC. It translates to CASSLVGGGALDEQFF.

This chain links TRBV7-3 with TRBJ1-4; tentatively, D is TRBD1 (5 bases). Germline V gene sequence: CDR1 SGHTA, CDR2 FQGTGA. V was clipped by 2 bases and J by 6 bases, with 16 bases between them. This CDR3 contains 16 residues. The DNA of the CDR3 is TGTGCCAGCAGCTTAGTCCGACAGTCCGAGGATGAAAAACTGTTTTTT. The encoded protein is CASSLVRQSEDEKLFF.

This clonotype showed up just once. The chain uses TRBV19 and TRBJ1-2; no reliable D call. This CDR3 has 14 amino acids. Germline CDR1 reads LNHDA; CDR2 reads SQIVND (reference sequence). The V and J ends lost 4 bases and 3 bases respectively, with 12 bases between them. CDR3 region: CASSRKLDYYGYTF. DNA for the CDR3: TGTGCCAGTAGTAGAAAGTTGGACTACTATGGCTACACCTTC.

In regard to this clonotype: A read error may be the cause here, since a much bigger clone is one base away. The chain couples TRBV7-2 to TRBJ1-3, with D uncertain. In germline, CDR1 is SGHTA, CDR2 FQGNSA. The V and J ends lost 1 base and 0 bases respectively, with 10 bases between them. The length of the CDR3 is 16 residues. In nucleotides, the CDR3 is TGTGCCAGCAGCTTAGGTCCCGGTAGCTCTGGAAACACCATATATTTT. Its translation: CASSLGPGSSGNTIYF.

The V call is TRBV24-1, the J call TRBJ2-1; the D gene is possibly TRBD2 (6 bases). From germline, CDR1 is KGHDR and CDR2 SFDVKD. Trimming stripped 2 bases from V and 7 bases from J, with 17 bases between. The CDR3 runs 16 residues. This chain's CDR3 is CATSDYGGKWANEQFF. CDR3 nucleotides: TGTGCCACCAGTGATTACGGCGGGAAGTGGGCTAATGAGCAGTTCTTC.

This clonotype was recorded at least ten times. The chain employs TRBV29-1 and TRBJ1-3; D remains unclear. This CDR3 region has 15 residues. In germline, CDR1 is SQVTM, CDR2 ANQGSEA. V lost 4 bases to trimming and J lost 0 bases, with 13 bases between them. Here the CDR3 DNA reads TGCAGCGTTGCCGGGATCCCTAACTCTGGAAACACCATATATTTT. It is translated as CSVAGIPNSGNTIYF. The whole variable domain, filled in from reference TRBV29-1 and TRBJ1-3, reads SAVISQKPSRDICQRGTSLTIQCQVDSQVTMMFWYRQQPGQSLTLIATANQGSEATYESGFVIDKFPISRPNLTFSTLTVSNMSPEDSSIYLCSVAGIPNSGNTIYFGEGSWLTVV.

This chain uses TRBV3-1 with TRBJ2-3, with 7 bases matching TRBD2. Germline V CDR1 and CDR2: LGHDT, YNNKEL (reference sequence). There are 18 residues in the CDR3. Unmatched junction bases numbered 13, after V lost 3 bases and J lost 1 base. CDR3: CASSHTWVAGVGTDTQYF. The CDR3 bases are TGTGCCAGCAGCCACACCTGGGTCGCGGGAGTAGGCACAGATACGCAGTATTTT.

V and J are TRBV9 and TRBJ2-7, with TRBD2 identical over 7 bases. The CDR3 covers 14 residues. Germline CDR1 reads SGDLS; CDR2 reads YYNGEE. The ends lost 3 bases at V and 4 bases at J; junction bases unmatched: 7. CDR3 protein: CASSGGLSGYEQYF. In DNA form, the CDR3 reads TGTGCCAGCAGCGGGGGACTATCCGGGTACGAGCAGTACTTC.

This clonotype was seen a few times. The rearrangement joins TRBV2 to TRBJ1-5; D is perhaps TRBD1 (5 bases). The CDR3 runs to 15 residues. Germline loops: CDR1 SNHLY, CDR2 FYNNEI. With 11 bases removed from V and 0 bases from J, the gap between germline ends came to 17 bases. CDR3 residues: CASHGGVHSNQPQHF. The CDR3 DNA reads as TGTGCCTCCCATGGGGGGGTCCATAGCAATCAGCCCCAGCATTTT.

This clonotype showed up just a few times. The chain links TRBV6-6 to TRBJ2-7; no reliable D call. V lost 8 bases, J lost 4 bases, and 9 bases lay in between. The CDR3 extends over 11 amino acids. Germline-derived CDR1 and CDR2 are MNHNY and SVGAGI (reference sequence). CDR3 sequence reads: CASRSQYEQYF. Written as DNA, the CDR3 is TGTGCCAGCCGATCACAATACGAGCAGTACTTC.

About this clonotype: Being one base from a much bigger clone, this may be a read error. This rearrangement joins TRBV20-1 to TRBJ2-3, with 9 bases that match TRBD2. The CDR3 runs to 17 residues. Per germline, CDR1 DFQATT and CDR2 SNEGSKA (reference sequence). CDR3 sequence: CSARDQGLAGFTVTQYF. In nucleotides, the CDR3 is TGCAGTGCTAGAGATCAGGGACTAGCCGGTTTCACAGTTACGCAGTATTTT.

This chain connects TRBV6-2 or TRBV6-3 to TRBJ1-1, with D unresolved. V was clipped by 0 bases and J by 8 bases, with 7 bases between them. Germline V lookup: CDR1 MNHEY, CDR2 SVGEGT. The CDR3 extends over 12 amino acids. The CDR3 DNA reads TGTGCCAGCAGTTACTCGTACGGGGAAGCTTTCTTT. Encoded protein: CASSYSYGEAFF.

This chain joins TRBV14 and TRBJ1-1; D gene uncertain. V gave up 1 base and J gave up 7 bases, with 7 bases separating them. Germline V gene data show CDR1 as SGHDN and CDR2 as FVKESK. The CDR3 totals 12 residues. CDR3 sequence reads: CASSQGVIEAFF. For the CDR3, the DNA is TGTGCCAGCAGCCAAGGAGTCATTGAAGCTTTCTTT.